The 15 T cell receptor beta chains below come from one sample, sequenced in a study of cytomegalovirus exposure and HLA in healthy donors (dated by TCRdb to about 2017). Library preparation was by the immunoSEQ multiplex PCR assay. The multiplex PCR relied on a mix of 60 forward primers for TCR Vbeta segments and 13 reverse primers for TCR Jbeta segments. This immuneACCESS table, as held by TCRdb, lists in-frame sequences with V and J called but not all clones. Of the missing ones, under half trace to an unresolved V gene in checked studies; the others have no known cause. The sample's clone listing holds 40,000 to 55,000 clones. 5.5% to 6.5% of the sample is held by the ten biggest clonotypes. The sample was PBMCs. The receptors shown here come from a male donor in good health and CMV-seropositive.

The V call is TRBV7-7, the J call TRBJ1-6; 9 nucleotides line up with TRBD1. From germline, CDR1 is SSHAT and CDR2 FNYEAQ (reference sequence). The V and J ends lost 1 base and 11 bases, in that order; junction bases with no gene match: 6. The length of the CDR3 is 15 residues. CDR3 coding DNA: TGTGCCAGCAGCTTAGAGGGACAGGGAGACCCACCCCTCCACTTT. It is translated as CASSLEGQGDPPLHF.

This chain joins TRBV4-3 and TRBJ1-1; maybe TRBD1 (6 bases). Germline V gene lookup returns CDR1 LGHNA and CDR2 YSLEER. The V end was cut by 0 bases, the J end by 1 base, with 15 bases between. CDR3 size: 17 residues. In DNA form, the CDR3 reads TGCGCCAGCAGCCAAGACTATAGGGGGGGGTCGAACACTGAAGCTTTCTTT. As protein: CASSQDYRGGSNTEAFF.

This chain connects TRBV4-3 to TRBJ1-6; D is perhaps TRBD1 (6 bases). V lost 3 bases and J 5 bases, leaving 14 bases between the germline ends. The germline CDR1 and CDR2 sequences are LGHNA and YSLEER. This CDR3 is built from 16 residues. CDR3 DNA sequence: TGCGCCAGCAGCCAGCTCTGGGGGGGGCATAATTCACCCCTCCACTTT. Its protein is CASSQLWGGHNSPLHF.

The chain combines TRBV11-2 with TRBJ1-1; D possibly corresponds to TRBD1 (5 bases). The ends were cut back, 3 bases at V and 4 bases at J, with 9 bases in the middle. CDR1 and CDR2 from the germline V gene are SGHAT and FQNNGV. The length of the CDR3 is 13 residues. CDR3 in DNA: TGTGCCAGCAGCTTCGTGGGGGGCACTGAAGCTTTCTTT. This encodes CASSFVGGTEAFF.

This rearrangement joins TRBV30 to TRBJ2-3; TRBD2 might be the D (5 bases). The CDR3 is 17 residues long. Germline V gene data show CDR1 as GTSNPN and CDR2 as SVGIG (reference sequence). Trimming took 1 base from V and 2 from J, leaving 19 bases between them. The CDR3 region has the DNA TGTGCCTGGAGTGGCGGGCTGGGTAGATCTTCCACAGATACGCAGTATTTT. It translates to CAWSGGLGRSSTDTQYF.

J is TRBJ1-2 and V is TRBV5-4; D not certain. V gave up 1 base and J gave up 8 bases, with 18 bases separating them. Germline V gives CDR1 SGHNT, CDR2 YYREEE (reference sequence). The CDR3 contains 15 residues. CDR3 sequence (DNA): TGTGCCAGCAGCTTGCCACGAGGAATTATAGGCGGCTACACCTTC. Encoded protein: CASSLPRGIIGGYTF.

The gene calls are TRBV6-5 and TRBJ1-6; D is undetermined. Trimming removed 2 bases from V and 7 bases from J, with 12 bases in between. This CDR3 spans 15 amino acids. Germline loops: CDR1 MNHEY, CDR2 SVGAGI. DNA of the CDR3: TGTGCCAGCAGTTACGACCGGGTCGCGAATTCACCCCTCCACTTT. It encodes CASSYDRVANSPLHF.

The chain links TRBV4-3 to TRBJ1-6; D perhaps matches TRBD1 (5 bases). CDR1 is LGHNA and CDR2 is YSLEER in the germline V gene. This CDR3 spans 17 amino acids. The V and J ends lost 2 bases and 4 bases respectively, with 15 bases between them. The CDR3 sequence is CASSQNGVGGYNSPLHF. CDR3 DNA: TGCGCCAGCAGCCAAAACGGGGTCGGGGGATATAATTCACCCCTCCACTTT.

With regard to this clone: Germline is not matched at one junction end, which may reflect a read error. The gene calls are TRBV28 and TRBJ1-2, with 8 positions matching TRBD1. The CDR3 is made up of 14 amino acids. The germline V gene has CDR1 MDHEN and CDR2 SYDVKM. The CDR3 DNA follows: TGTGCCAGCAGTTTAGGACAGGGAGGATATGACTACACCTTC. This codes for CASSLGQGGYDYTF.

V gene TRBV13 combines with J gene TRBJ2-7; weak D call: TRBD2 (5 bases). Trimming took 4 bases from V and 0 from J, leaving 7 bases between them. The germline gives CDR1 PRHDT, CDR2 FYEKMQ (reference sequence). The CDR3 is 13 residues long. The chain's CDR3 is CASSSEGSYEQYF. In nucleotides, the CDR3 is TGTGCCAGCAGCTCCGAGGGCTCCTACGAGCAGTACTTC.

The chain uses TRBV30 and TRBJ2-2, with 8 bases fitting TRBD2. Trimming cost V 7 bases and J 5 bases; bases outside gene matches: 9. The germline CDR1 and CDR2 sequences are GTSNPN and SVGIG (reference sequence). The CDR3 length is 14 residues. CDR3 amino acids: CAYPAGGETGELFF. In nucleotides, the CDR3 is TGTGCCTACCCTGCGGGGGGCGAGACCGGGGAGCTGTTTTTT.

The genes are TRBV6-5 and TRBJ1-1; D is unresolved. This CDR3 has 16 residues. Trimming took off 3 bases at V and 7 bases at J, with 21 bases between the two ends. Germline V gene lookup returns CDR1 MNHEY and CDR2 SVGAGI. The CDR3: CASSYSVGGYPYEAFF. In DNA form, the CDR3 reads TGTGCCAGCAGTTATTCAGTGGGAGGGTACCCCTATGAAGCTTTCTTT.

The chain joins TRBV7-9 to TRBJ2-6, with D tentatively TRBD1 (6 bases). V gave up 10 bases and J gave up 0 bases, with 19 bases separating them. The CDR3 has 17 amino acids. Germline V lookup: CDR1 SEHNR, CDR2 FQNEAQ (reference sequence). DNA of the CDR3: TGTGCCACCTGGCTCGCTACAGGGCTCTCTGGGGCCAACGTCCTGACTTTC. Its protein product is CATWLATGLSGANVLTF. Based on the CDR3 plus reference TRBV7-9 and TRBJ2-6, the full variable domain is DTGVSQNPRHKITKRGQNVTFRCDPISEHNRLYWYRQTLGQGPEFLTYFQNEAQLEKSRLLSDRFSAERPKGSFSTLEIQRTEQGDSAMYLCATWLATGLSGANVLTFGAGSRLTVL.

This chain uses TRBV4-3 with TRBJ1-2; 9 nucleotides agree with TRBD1. The length of the CDR3 is 14 residues. The V segment lost 4 bases and the J segment 8 bases; nucleotides outside the gene matches: 8. Per the germline V gene, CDR1 is LGHNA and CDR2 is YSLEER. DNA of the CDR3: TGCGCCAGCAGCCGCCCGGGACAGGGTGACGGCTACACCTTC. This sequence encodes CASSRPGQGDGYTF.

The CDR3 is CASSWSGANYEQYF. DNA for the CDR3: TGTGCCAGCAGTTGGTCAGGGGCCAACTACGAGCAGTACTTC. The chain couples TRBV27 to TRBJ2-7, with D possibly TRBD1 on 6 matching bases. CDR1 is MNHEY and CDR2 is SMNVEV in the germline V gene (reference sequence). This CDR3 comprises 14 residues. With 4 bases removed from V and 3 bases from J, the gap between germline ends came to 13 bases.